One and the same sample provided the 17 T cell receptor beta chains below, sequenced in a study of T cell responses to AZD1222 COVID-19 vaccine. Profiled with immunoSEQ multiplex PCR; TCRdb holds only in-frame clones, not every one. The profile shows more than 85,000 clones, roughly 82% of them singletons. This material consisted of peripheral blood, taken on day 0 of AZD1222 vaccination. The source of these receptors is an adult in good health.

The chain has TRBV6-5 and TRBJ1-1; D ambiguous. This CDR3 region has 14 residues. Per germline, CDR1 MNHEY and CDR2 SVGAGI. V was pared by 0 bases and J by 6 bases, with 11 bases between. CDR3 loop: CASSYSMGDPEAFF. CDR3 DNA: TGTGCCAGCAGTTACTCGATGGGAGACCCTGAAGCTTTCTTT.

J is TRBJ1-5 and V is TRBV3-1 (or the pseudogene TRBV3-2); D not certain. V lost 0 bases, J lost 6 bases, and 9 bases lay in between. This CDR3 comprises 14 residues. Germline lookup yields CDR1 LGHDT and CDR2 YNNKEL (reference sequence). The CDR3 nucleotides read TGTGCCAGCAGCCAAGATCGTCGGCGTCAGCCCCAGCATTTT. Translated, it gives CASSQDRRRQPQHF.

The count of this clone is one. The chain links TRBV7-2 to TRBJ1-2; no definite D call. In germline, CDR1 is SGHTA, CDR2 FQGNSA. V was trimmed by 7 bases and J by 8 bases, leaving 17 bases between them. CDR3 length: 13 amino acids. The CDR3 loop is CASTQGFTRGYTF. The DNA of the CDR3 is TGTGCCAGCACCCAAGGTTTCACTCGGGGCTACACCTTC.

The chain uses TRBV5-1 and TRBJ2-1; D is perhaps TRBD1 or TRBD2 (6 bases each). This CDR3 is 12 amino acids long. With 0 bases removed from V and 13 bases from J, the gap between germline ends came to 11 bases. Germline values: CDR1 SGHRS, CDR2 YFSETQ. The CDR3 region has the DNA TGCGCCAGCAGCTTGGTAGGGGGGAAACAGTTCTTC. As protein: CASSLVGGKQFF.

This clone was seen only a few times. CDR3 residues: CASSRGLTGNQPQHF. In DNA form, the CDR3 reads TGTGCCAGTAGTAGGGGACTGACTGGAAATCAGCCCCAGCATTTT. The chain has TRBV19 and TRBJ1-5, with D tentatively TRBD1 (5 bases). The ends were cut back, 4 bases at V and 4 bases at J, with 14 bases in the middle. CDR3 length: 15 amino acids. The germline CDR1 and CDR2 sequences are LNHDA and SQIVND (reference sequence).

The CDR3: CASSLLLGQTYEQYF. The DNA of the CDR3 is TGTGCCAGCAGCTTATTACTGGGCCAGACCTACGAGCAGTACTTC. The rearrangement joins TRBV7-2 to TRBJ2-7; no clear D gene. The length of the CDR3 is 15 residues. Per the germline V gene, CDR1 is SGHTA and CDR2 is FQGNSA. V was cut by 2 bases and J by 2 bases, with 13 bases left in between.

This clone turned up a few times. CDR3 region: CASSPKTRLQETQYF. CDR3 DNA sequence: TGTGCCAGCAGCCCGAAGACACGGCTTCAAGAGACCCAGTACTTC. This rearrangement joins TRBV7-9 to TRBJ2-5; D gene uncertain. Trimming removed 5 bases at V and 2 bases at J, with 15 bases between. The CDR3 runs to 15 residues. The germline V gene has CDR1 SEHNR and CDR2 FQNEAQ (reference sequence).

This chain joins TRBV5-5 and TRBJ1-2; 7 bases are shared with TRBD1. The CDR3 runs to 12 residues. With 0 bases clipped from V and 10 bases from J, the junction kept 3 bases outside the gene matches. Germline V CDR1 and CDR2: SGHKS, YYEKEE (reference sequence). Written as DNA, the CDR3 is TGTGCCAGCAGCTTGGCAGGGGGTGTCTACACCTTC. As protein: CASSLAGGVYTF.

This chain links TRBV2 with TRBJ2-1; maybe TRBD2 (6 bases). The CDR3 covers 18 residues. Germline CDR1 is SNHLY and CDR2 is FYNNEI. V lost 6 bases, J lost 8 bases, and 29 bases lay in between. The CDR3 nucleotides read TGTGCCAGCAGGGAACCTAAGGGGAAGGGACTCTCTTTGTATGAGCAGTTCTTC. Translation: CASREPKGKGLSLYEQFF.

This chain uses TRBV9 with TRBJ1-2; no clear D. The germline V and J ends were trimmed by 0 bases and 7 bases, with 13 bases remaining between them. The germline CDR1 and CDR2 sequences are SGDLS and YYNGEE. This CDR3 comprises 14 residues. The CDR3 region is CASSVGPGDPGYTF. The CDR3 DNA reads as TGTGCCAGCAGCGTAGGTCCAGGCGACCCTGGCTACACCTTC.

The V gene is TRBV14, the J gene TRBJ1-3, with a possible D match to TRBD1 (5 bases). CDR3 size: 16 residues. Germline CDR1 SGHDN, CDR2 FVKESK. V was trimmed by 4 bases and J by 4 bases, leaving 17 bases between them. CDR3 DNA sequence: TGTGCCAGCAGCCGGGGCCCGGGGGTTGGCGGAAACACCATATATTTT. Protein sequence: CASSRGPGVGGNTIYF.

As concerns this clone: This sample includes further DNA sequences coding for the same CDR3. The chain employs TRBV18 and TRBJ2-3; D call uncertain. This CDR3 is 13 amino acids long. Trimming left V 0 bases short and J 0 bases short, with 1 base between. CDR1 KGHSH and CDR2 LQKENI come from the germline V gene. For the CDR3, the DNA is TGTGCCAGCTCACCACCCAGCACAGATACGCAGTATTTT. It encodes CASSPPSTDTQYF.

This rearrangement joins TRBV19 to TRBJ1-2, with 7 nucleotides matching TRBD1. The CDR3 contains 13 residues. CDR1 and CDR2 from the germline V gene are LNHDA and SQIVND (reference sequence). Losses at the gene ends were 7 bases for V and 5 bases for J; bases not matched to a gene: 7. The CDR3 is CASTRTGPYGYTF. The DNA for the CDR3 is TGTGCCAGTACTCGGACAGGACCGTATGGCTACACCTTC.

The V and J genes are TRBV3-1 (or the pseudogene TRBV3-2) and TRBJ2-3; D is possibly TRBD2 (6 bases). Germline V gene data show CDR1 as LGHDT and CDR2 as YNNKEL (reference sequence). The CDR3 covers 18 residues. V dropped 0 bases and J dropped 0 bases, with 16 bases sitting between them. DNA of the CDR3: TGTGCCAGCAGCCAAGATCAAGGGAGGCCTCTTAGCACAGATACGCAGTATTTT. Its translation: CASSQDQGRPLSTDTQYF.

This clone was detected only once. This sequence joins TRBV29-1 and TRBJ1-2; D is unclear. V lost 6 bases to trimming and J lost 5 bases, with 10 bases between them. The CDR3 has 11 residues. CDR1 is SQVTM and CDR2 is ANQGSEA in the germline V gene. The CDR3 nucleotides read TGCAGCGTGGGGAGAGGGTATGGCTACACCTTC. Protein sequence: CSVGRGYGYTF.

The rearrangement joins TRBV19 to TRBJ1-4; D call uncertain. Germline V gene sequence: CDR1 LNHDA, CDR2 SQIVND (reference sequence). Trimming removed 7 bases at V and 8 bases at J, with 14 bases between. The CDR3 length is 13 residues. This CDR3 is CASTDEGWEKLFF. CDR3 nucleotide sequence: TGTGCCAGTACCGATGAGGGTTGGGAAAAACTGTTTTTT.

The chain uses TRBV27 and TRBJ1-1, with D possibly being TRBD1 (6 bases). Germline CDR1 is MNHEY and CDR2 is SMNVEV (reference sequence). V gave up 2 bases and J gave up 2 bases, with 9 bases separating them. The CDR3 is 14 amino acids. The CDR3 loop is CASSLQGYNTEAFF. CDR3 in DNA: TGTGCCAGCAGTTTACAGGGGTATAACACTGAAGCTTTCTTT.